The clone carrying this T cell receptor (beta chain) was found once. These data belong to a study of shared clonotypes between healthy human individuals. Naive CD8 cells were CD45RO-negative, positively selected for CCR7, excluding terminally differentiated effector memory CD45RA+ cells. Generated by immunoSEQ multiplex PCR, the TCRdb table keeps only in-frame clones and is missing some. The data hold hundreds of thousands of clones, with 90% to 97% observed a single time. This receptor was identified in a man aged 25 to 40 in good health. The material sequenced was naive CD8+ T cells sorted from blood.

CDR3 nucleotides: TGTGCCAGTCACGGACAGCCCCAGCATTTT. Its protein is CASHGQPQHF. The rearrangement uses TRBV18 and TRBJ1-5; D gene ambiguous. Germline CDR1 KGHSH, CDR2 LQKENI. The V gene lost 9 bases and the J gene lost 7 bases, with 7 bases spanning the gap. The length of the CDR3 is 10 residues.